The clone carrying this T cell receptor beta chain was observed once. This sample stems from a study of blood T cell repertoires in COVID-19. Background on the study: The United States, Italy and Spain supplied acute and convalescent COVID-19 samples. The cDNA or gDNA used as material had been derived from T cells, B-cell-depleted T cells, or PBMCs.

CDR1 and CDR2 from the germline V gene are SGHTS and YDEGEE. The CDR3 totals 15 residues. Between the trimmed V and J ends, which lost 0 bases and 3 bases, there was a span of 12 bases. As originally analysed: Estimation of nucleated cell counts relied on the amplification of reference gene primers. TCRdb's table, derived via immunoSEQ multiplex PCR, lists solely in-frame clones and lacks some. V, J and clone size are those of that table, while D and trimming were read from the DNA. Here the sample spans under 150,000 clones, about 85% being singletons. This TCR was recovered from a man aged 35-49 years with acute or convalescent COVID-19. The J gene is TRBJ1-2, the V gene TRBV5-8; a weak D match, TRBD1 (6 bases). The specimen sequenced was peripheral blood. CDR3 coding DNA: TGTGCCAGCAGCTTGGTACAGGGTATGGACTATGGCTACACCTTC. It specifies CASSLVQGMDYGYTF.